This TCR beta chain was profiled in a study of beta chain features in type 1 diabetes. Per germline, CDR1 GTSNPN and CDR2 SVGIG (reference sequence). V was pared by 4 bases and J by 6 bases, with 7 bases of the junction left unmatched. CDR3 size: 13 residues. The study's findings and limits: Among all four CD4+ subsets, Type 1 diabetes patients had TCRB CDR3s that were moderately but significantly shorter. The study found fewer insertions and more deletions at VDJ junctions in type 1 diabetes patients.

Isolated RNA was reverse transcribed in full, so expressed TCRB transcripts were sequenced. The protocol was immunoSEQ multiplex PCR, while the TCRdb copy is restricted to in-frame clones and leaves out a portion. The sample has about 370,000 clones; around 15% are singletons. In the case of this clone: The antigen is unknown.

V is TRBV30 and J is TRBJ1-1, with 8 bases aligning to TRBD1. Source material: naive CD4+ T cells from blood. This TCR came from a young woman in good health. In DNA, the CDR3 is TGTGCCTGGACCCCGGACAGGGCGGCTGAAGCTTTCTTT. As protein: CAWTPDRAAEAFF.